This T cell receptor beta chain is drawn from a study of PD-1 blockade in classical Hodgkin lymphoma. Using immunoSEQ multiplex PCR, the repertoire was profiled, and TCRdb retains in-frame clones only, with some absent. The top ten hold 30% of the sample, which has some 10,000 clones, approximately 84% seen once. The patients all showed relapse after autologous stem cell transplantation, while their brentuximab vedotin exposure varied. The source material was peripheral blood mononuclear cells (PBMCs), sampled at baseline. The TCR sequence derives from a human donor with classical Hodgkin lymphoma.

The CDR3 spells CASSFTGDHMNTEAFF. In DNA, the CDR3 is TGCGCCAGCAGCTTCACAGGGGACCACATGAACACTGAAGCTTTCTTT. The gene calls are TRBV5-1 and TRBJ1-1, with TRBD1 matching over 7 bases. The V gene end was trimmed by 2 bases and the J gene end by 0 bases; junction bases not matched to a gene: 7. This CDR3 is 16 amino acids long. Germline values: CDR1 SGHRS, CDR2 YFSETQ. Full variable domain (outside the CDR3, taken from reference TRBV5-1 and TRBJ1-1): KAGVTQTPRYLIKTRGQQVTLSCSPISGHRSVSWYQQTPGQGLQFLFEYFSETQRNKGNFPGRFSGRQFSNSRSEMNVSTLELGDSALYLCASSFTGDHMNTEAFFGQGTRLTVV.